This T cell receptor beta chain was documented in a study of T-cell memory formation after mild COVID-19. This clonotype has just a few counts. With 4 bases clipped from V and 1 base from J, the junction kept 3 bases outside the gene matches. CDR1 is SGHTA and CDR2 is FQGTGA in the germline V gene. There are 15 residues in the CDR3. Via MiXCR, TCRdb re-called the 5' RACE reads, giving one row per CDR3 protein. The sample gives roughly 170,000 distinct CDR3 sequences, around a fifth of which show up once; more than 20% is in the top ten. The sample was PBMCs or a T cell subset sorted from them (not recorded which). The rearrangement links TRBV7-3 to TRBJ2-5; TRBD2 agrees at 10 bases. This sequence was found in an adult woman who had mild COVID-19 (a few samples of this study predate the infection). Cell type and time point are not known. This CDR3 reads CASSYSGGLQETQYF. For the CDR3, the DNA is TGTGCCAGCAGCTATAGCGGGGGGCTCCAAGAGACCCAGTACTTC.